This T cell receptor beta chain was captured by sequencing in a study of T cells in tumors after PD-1 blockade. Study-wide findings and caveats: Clonal replacement, not reinvigoration, is suggested for expanded exhausted CD8+ clones after therapy.

Notes on this clone: Antigen: not known.

Measured with immunoSEQ multiplex PCR; TCRdb has only the in-frame clones, and not every one. The table includes about 2,600 clones, 60% to 80% detected once. Before and after PD-1 blockade, biopsies were collected from the same primary tumor site. The CDR3 spans 12 residues. V was shortened by 4 bases and J by 2 bases, with 4 bases between the two germline ends. The sequence came from a human donor with basal cell carcinoma. Sequencing was performed on tumor tissue, taken after anti-PD-1 treatment. The genes are TRBV12-3 or TRBV12-4 and TRBJ2-3; D remains unclear. The CDR3 region is CASSSDTDTQYF. DNA for the CDR3: TGTGCCAGCAGTTCAGACACAGATACGCAGTATTTT.